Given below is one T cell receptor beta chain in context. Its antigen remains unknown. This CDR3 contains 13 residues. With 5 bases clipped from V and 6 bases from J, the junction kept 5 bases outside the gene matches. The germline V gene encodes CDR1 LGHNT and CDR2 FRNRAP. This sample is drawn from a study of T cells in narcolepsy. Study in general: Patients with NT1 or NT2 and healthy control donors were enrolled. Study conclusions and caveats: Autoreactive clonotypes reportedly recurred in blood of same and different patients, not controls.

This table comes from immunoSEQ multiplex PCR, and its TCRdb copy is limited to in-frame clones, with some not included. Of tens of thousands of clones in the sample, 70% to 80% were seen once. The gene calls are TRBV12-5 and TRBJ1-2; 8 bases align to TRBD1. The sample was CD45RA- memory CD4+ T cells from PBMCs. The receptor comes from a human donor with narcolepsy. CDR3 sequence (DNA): TGTGCTAGTGGTCAATACAGGGGGGATGGCTACACCTTC. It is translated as CASGQYRGDGYTF.